The 26 T cell receptor beta chains below come from one sample, sequenced in a study of technical replicates of blood from a handful of donors. Some clones are missing from TCRdb's copy, which holds only in-frame ones; the method was immunoSEQ multiplex PCR. Of under 70,000 clones in the sample, 70% to 90% were seen once. Material for sequencing was PBMCs. The receptors stem from a human donor in good health. Some clones in this sample may be carry-over from other donors' samples.

This clone was observed once. The rearrangement links TRBV7-8 to TRBJ1-2, with 7 bases aligning to TRBD1. The CDR3 covers 14 residues. With 4 bases clipped from V and 2 bases from J, the junction kept 4 bases outside the gene matches. Looked up from germline, CDR1 is SGHVS and CDR2 is FQNEAQ. For the CDR3, the DNA is TGTGCCAGCAGCTCGACAGGGTTCAACTATGGCTACACCTTC. It translates to CASSSTGFNYGYTF.

The chain recombines TRBV18 with TRBJ1-1; D may be TRBD1 (5 bases). The ends were cut back, 4 bases at V and 4 bases at J, with 22 bases in the middle. Looked up from germline, CDR1 is KGHSH and CDR2 is LQKENI. The length of the CDR3 is 17 residues. In nucleotides, the CDR3 is TGTGCCAGCTCACAGGGGAGGGGACCCGCGATTAGCACTGAAGCTTTCTTT. This sequence encodes CASSQGRGPAISTEAFF.

This chain connects TRBV7-9 to TRBJ2-2; D is perhaps TRBD1 (6 bases). The germline gives CDR1 SEHNR, CDR2 FQNEAQ (reference sequence). The CDR3 runs to 19 residues. V lost 1 base and J 3 bases, leaving 21 bases between the germline ends. CDR3 sequence (DNA): TGTGCCAGCAGCTTAGGGCTGGTGGAGAGACAGGCCCACACCGGGGAGCTGTTTTTT. Encoded protein: CASSLGLVERQAHTGELFF.

The CDR3 coding sequence is TGTGCCAGTAGTATGGGACAGGGCCCCTACGAGCAGTACTTC. Amino acid sequence: CASSMGQGPYEQYF. The V call is TRBV19, the J call TRBJ2-7; TRBD1 matches at 9 bases. The CDR3 runs to 14 residues. V shed 3 bases and J 2 bases; nucleotides not matched to a gene: 2. Germline V gene lookup returns CDR1 LNHDA and CDR2 SQIVND (reference sequence).

The chain is built from TRBV5-1 and TRBJ2-1; the D gene is possibly TRBD2 (6 bases). Germline CDR1 and CDR2: SGHRS and YFSETQ. The CDR3 has 16 amino acids. Trimming took off 3 bases at V and 7 bases at J, with 20 bases between the two ends. The CDR3 DNA reads TGCGCCAGCAGCTCGGGGGTTAGTTACCCGACGAATGAGCAGTTCTTC. Protein product: CASSSGVSYPTNEQFF.

This sequence joins TRBV6-4 and TRBJ1-5, with D unresolved. The CDR3 runs to 14 residues. V was trimmed by 3 bases and J by 1 base, leaving 7 bases between them. CDR1 is MRHNA, CDR2 SNTAGT, per germline. DNA for the CDR3: TGTGCCAGCAGTGAGGCCTTCAGCAATCAGCCCCAGCATTTT. Translating it yields CASSEAFSNQPQHF.

This sequence joins TRBV18 and TRBJ1-1; D may be TRBD1 (6 bases). This CDR3 has 13 amino acids. Per the germline V gene, CDR1 is KGHSH and CDR2 is LQKENI. The V and J ends lost 3 bases and 6 bases respectively, with 11 bases between them. The CDR3 DNA reads as TGTGCCAGCTCACCGGACAGACATTCTGAAGCTTTCTTT. This gives the protein CASSPDRHSEAFF.

A single count supports this clone. The chain has TRBV27 and TRBJ2-7, with D possibly matching TRBD1 (6 bases). Trimming took 0 bases from V and 3 from J, leaving 12 bases between them. CDR3 length: 15 residues. Germline assignment: CDR1 MNHEY and CDR2 SMNVEV (reference sequence). The CDR3: CASSLSWQGNYEQYF. CDR3 in DNA: TGTGCCAGCAGTTTATCATGGCAGGGGAACTACGAGCAGTACTTC.

The chain couples TRBV5-1 to TRBJ2-7; 7 bases are shared with TRBD2. Germline V gene lookup returns CDR1 SGHRS and CDR2 YFSETQ. V shed 5 bases, J shed 2 bases, and the junction held 7 bases outside the gene matches. The CDR3 extends over 14 amino acids. The CDR3 nucleotides are TGCGCCAGCAGTTCGGGGGGTCGTCCCTACGAGCAGTACTTC. Translating it yields CASSSGGRPYEQYF.

The chain carries TRBV28 and TRBJ2-3; 11 bases are shared with TRBD2. This CDR3 spans 16 amino acids. V lost 5 bases and J lost 3; bases outside the gene matches: 7. The germline CDR1 and CDR2 sequences are MDHEN and SYDVKM. CDR3 coding DNA: TGTGCCAGCAGTCGTAGCGGGAGGGCATGGACAGATACGCAGTATTTT. As protein: CASSRSGRAWTDTQYF.

The chain carries TRBV7-3 and TRBJ2-7; 9 bases line up with TRBD1. The germline CDR1 and CDR2 sequences are SGHTA and FQGTGA. This CDR3 spans 15 amino acids. V lost 3 bases, J lost 1 base, and 4 bases stayed unmatched. CDR3 loop: CASSLGQGRSYEQYF. In nucleotides, the CDR3 is TGTGCCAGCAGCTTGGGACAGGGACGTTCCTACGAGCAGTACTTC.

This clone has only one observation. The gene calls are TRBV21-1 and TRBJ2-7; TRBD2, the table's D call, was not compared with the DNA. TRBV21-1 is reported as a pseudogene. The CDR3 extends over 18 amino acids. The CDR3 spells CASSKCRPSGGLSYEQYF. DNA for the CDR3: TGTGCCAGCAGCAAATGTCGGCCTAGCGGGGGCCTCTCCTACGAGCAGTACTTC.

The chain joins TRBV7-2 to TRBJ1-2, with 11 positions matching TRBD1. Germline V lookup: CDR1 SGHTA, CDR2 FQGNSA. V gave up 6 bases and J gave up 7 bases; unmatched junction bases: 10. This CDR3 is 15 amino acids long. CDR3 loop: CASSWRTGGSSGYTF. CDR3 bases: TGTGCCAGCAGTTGGAGGACAGGGGGCTCAAGTGGCTACACCTTC.

V gene TRBV7-2 combines with J gene TRBJ2-1, with 8 nucleotides matching TRBD2. The CDR3 is 15 amino acids. Germline V gene lookup returns CDR1 SGHTA and CDR2 FQGNSA. Trimming at V came to 6 bases and at J to 5 bases, leaving 9 bases not matched to a gene. CDR3 sequence: CASRRLGLANNEQFF. In nucleotides, the CDR3 is TGTGCCAGCAGAAGACTAGGACTAGCCAACAATGAGCAGTTCTTC.

The chain carries TRBV6-5 and TRBJ2-5; D is possibly TRBD2 (5 bases). Germline V gene sequence: CDR1 MNHEY, CDR2 SVGAGI. V was clipped by 0 bases and J by 5 bases, with 13 bases between them. The CDR3 extends over 15 amino acids. CDR3 coding DNA: TGTGCCAGCAGTTACTCGTACGCCGGCGGGGAGACCCAGTACTTC. Its translation is CASSYSYAGGETQYF.

This chain joins TRBV5-4 and TRBJ1-4; D might be TRBD1 (6 bases). Germline values: CDR1 SGHNT, CDR2 YYREEE (reference sequence). The V end lost 0 bases, the J end lost 8 bases, and 14 bases lay between the germline ends. This CDR3 contains 15 residues. The chain's CDR3 is CASSLGAGAGEKLFF. CDR3 in DNA: TGTGCCAGCAGCTTGGGTGCAGGGGCAGGGGAAAAACTGTTTTTT.

The chain is built from TRBV7-2 and TRBJ2-1; the D gene is possibly TRBD1 (5 bases). The CDR3 is 13 amino acids. From germline, CDR1 is SGHTA and CDR2 FQGNSA. The V gene lost 2 bases and the J gene lost 7 bases, with 9 bases spanning the gap. This CDR3 reads CASSLSRDNEQFF. In nucleotides, the CDR3 is TGTGCCAGCAGCTTATCCAGGGATAATGAGCAGTTCTTC.

As DNA, the CDR3 is TGTGCCAGCAGTTACTCTGGGGCTAGCAATCAGCCCCAGCATTTT. Protein sequence: CASSYSGASNQPQHF. The rearrangement uses TRBV6-5 and TRBJ1-5, with D possibly matching TRBD1 (5 bases). Trimming cost V 0 bases and J 0 bases, with 6 bases left between them. Germline V gene data show CDR1 as MNHEY and CDR2 as SVGAGI. The CDR3 is 15 residues long.

The chain has TRBV15 and TRBJ2-7; 8 bases match TRBD1. In germline, CDR1 is LNHNV, CDR2 YYDKDF (reference sequence). V trimming: 3 bases; J trimming: 2 bases; junction bases outside the gene matches: 6. The CDR3 consists of 15 residues. The CDR3 DNA reads TGTGCCACCAGCAGTGCACCAGGGGGCCCCTACGAGCAGTACTTC. Its translation: CATSSAPGGPYEQYF. The variable domain in full, with the rest retrieved from reference TRBV15 and TRBJ2-7, is DAMVIQNPRYQVTQFGKPVTLSCSQTLNHNVMYWYQQKSSQAPKLLFHYYDKDFNNEADTPDNFQSRRPNTSFCFLDIRSPGLGDTAMYLCATSSAPGGPYEQYFGPGTRLTVT.

This clone was picked up one time. The DNA of the CDR3 is TGTGCCAGTAGTACCCCCGGCAGGATGAGCAATCAGCCCCAGCATTTT. Translation gives CASSTPGRMSNQPQHF. V and J are TRBV19 and TRBJ1-5; D is unclear. Germline loops: CDR1 LNHDA, CDR2 SQIVND (reference sequence). The CDR3 contains 16 residues. V shed 4 bases and J shed 1 base, with 14 bases lying between them.

The V and J genes are TRBV18 and TRBJ2-2; D may be TRBD1 (6 bases). Germline CDR1 is KGHSH and CDR2 is LQKENI. There are 18 residues in the CDR3. V was clipped by 2 bases and J by 3 bases, with 19 bases between them. The CDR3 sequence: CASSPVPQGFGHTGELFF. Here the CDR3 DNA reads TGTGCCAGCTCACCAGTCCCCCAGGGGTTCGGGCACACCGGGGAGCTGTTTTTT.

V and J are TRBV4-2 and TRBJ1-1; D unclear. Germline V gene sequence: CDR1 LGHNA, CDR2 YNFKEQ. This CDR3 is built from 16 residues. With 0 bases removed from V and 0 bases from J, the gap between germline ends came to 11 bases. CDR3 nucleotides: TGTGCCAGCAGCCAAGACTTTAGTCGGTTGAACACTGAAGCTTTCTTT. Protein sequence: CASSQDFSRLNTEAFF.

By sample share, this clone is medium-sized. The V gene is TRBV11-2, the J gene TRBJ2-1; TRBD2 aligns across 14 bases. Germline V CDR1 and CDR2: SGHAT, FQNNGV. The CDR3 is 19 residues long. V lost 5 bases and J lost 12; bases outside the gene matches: 21. CDR3 loop: CASSDSWGIRTSGGKGQFF. The CDR3 DNA sequence: TGTGCCAGCAGCGATAGTTGGGGTATTAGGACTAGCGGGGGGAAGGGGCAGTTCTTC.

The chain links TRBV5-1 to TRBJ2-2; TRBD1 matches 9 bases. V lost 7 bases and J lost 3; bases outside the gene matches: 4. CDR1 and CDR2 from the germline V gene are SGHRS and YFSETQ. CDR3 size: 14 residues. CDR3 nucleotide sequence: TGCGCCAGCCGGGACAGGGTTGACACCGGGGAGCTGTTTTTT. It specifies CASRDRVDTGELFF.

The rearrangement uses TRBV6-1 and TRBJ1-5, with TRBD1 identical over 10 bases. Germline assignment: CDR1 MNHNS and CDR2 SASEGT. The CDR3 has 14 residues. Trimming at V came to 8 bases and at J to 0 bases, leaving 1 base not matched to a gene. This CDR3 is CASRQGASNQPQHF. The CDR3 DNA is TGTGCCAGCCGACAGGGGGCTAGCAATCAGCCCCAGCATTTT.

The chain has TRBV4-3 and TRBJ2-7; D may be TRBD1 (6 bases). The length of the CDR3 is 14 residues. V lost 1 base and J lost 1, with 8 bases in between. CDR1 and CDR2 from the germline V gene are LGHNA and YSLEER. This CDR3 is CASSQGRGSYEQYF. The CDR3 DNA reads as TGCGCCAGCAGCCAAGGAAGGGGGTCCTACGAGCAGTACTTC.